This T cell receptor beta chain stems from a study of T-cell memory formation after mild COVID-19. Looking at the study overall: There were largely donor-specific TCR clusters.

Points from the study as a whole: The pre-infection memory compartment contained some responding clones, suggesting cross-reactive memory joined. Contracting clones, day 15 to 85, had balanced CD4/CD8, and later expanders favored CD4+.

TCRdb called the 5' RACE reads again in MiXCR, with one record for every CDR3 protein. The sample yields approximately 89,000 distinct CDR3 sequences, 9.5% to 15% seen once. Only a few counts were recorded for this clonotype. What it binds is unknown. The clonotype was recovered from a man aged 18 to 30 who had mild COVID-19 (a few samples of this study predate the infection). Cell type and time point are not known. Specimen: PBMCs or a T cell subset sorted from them (not recorded which).

CDR3 residues: CSARPLTGTTEAFF. The CDR3 DNA sequence: TGCAGTGCTAGGCCCTTGACAGGGACCACTGAAGCTTTCTTT. The chain recombines TRBV20-1 with TRBJ1-1; 7 positions agree with TRBD1. This CDR3 has 14 amino acids. Germline V gene lookup returns CDR1 DFQATT and CDR2 SNEGSKA (reference sequence). J was trimmed by 4 bases and V by 3 bases; bases with no gene match: 8.